This passage covers 9 T cell receptor beta chains from one sample sequenced in a study of beta chain features in type 1 diabetes. The sequenced template was cDNA made from the entire isolated RNA. The repertoire was sequenced with immunoSEQ multiplex PCR; TCRdb's copy has only in-frame clones and lacks some. This sample has 250,000 to 300,000 clones, with roughly an eighth found just once. Broader study findings: TCRB CDR3s were moderately but significantly shorter in Type 1 diabetes patients in all four CD4+ subsets.

For these receptors, no antigen is known. The sequencing input was naive CD4+ T cells from blood. Every receptor here comes from a man aged 25-45 years with type 1 diabetes.

This clone was detected only a few times. This chain joins TRBV28 and TRBJ2-6, with TRBD1 matching 7 bases. J was trimmed by 0 bases and V by 5 bases; bases with no gene match: 10. This CDR3 spans 18 amino acids. Germline-derived CDR1 and CDR2 are MDHEN and SYDVKM. In DNA, the CDR3 is TGTGCCAGCAGTGACAGGGCCCTTATCCTCTCTGGGGCCAACGTCCTGACTTTC. Amino acid sequence: CASSDRALILSGANVLTF.

This clone appeared a few times. The chain recombines TRBV6-1 with TRBJ2-1; D remains unclear. Trimming took off 8 bases at V and 4 bases at J, with 12 bases between the two ends. Germline CDR1 reads MNHNS; CDR2 reads SASEGT. The CDR3 length is 13 residues. CDR3 DNA sequence: TGTGCCAGCCTGGAGTTCTTATACAATGAGCAGTTCTTC. Amino acid sequence: CASLEFLYNEQFF.

The V call is TRBV20-1, the J call TRBJ2-2; D gene ambiguous. The germline V gene encodes CDR1 DFQATT and CDR2 SNEGSKA (reference sequence). The CDR3 runs to 11 residues. Trimming removed 4 bases at V and 7 bases at J, with 7 bases between. This CDR3 reads CSANTVGELFF. The CDR3 nucleotides are TGCAGTGCTAACACCGTCGGGGAGCTGTTTTTT.

In this sample, this clone turned up a few times. In nucleotides, the CDR3 is TGCGCCAGCAGCCGGGGACAGAACACCGGGGAGCTGTTTTTT. Protein sequence: CASSRGQNTGELFF. This chain links TRBV5-1 with TRBJ2-2; perhaps TRBD1 as D (6 bases). Trimming cost V 4 bases and J 1 base, with 8 bases left between them. This CDR3 contains 14 residues. CDR1 is SGHRS, CDR2 YFSETQ, per germline.

This clone was seen a few times. This sequence joins TRBV21-1 and TRBJ2-7; the table gives TRBD2 as D, unverified against the DNA. TRBV21-1 is a known pseudogene. The CDR3 is 15 residues long. This chain's CDR3 is CASRTRLGRSYEQYF. In DNA form, the CDR3 reads TGTGCCAGCAGAACGAGGTTGGGGAGGTCCTACGAGCAGTACTTC.

The sample holds a few counts of this clone. The rearrangement uses TRBV7-2 and TRBJ2-2, with a weak D call TRBD2 (5 bases). The germline V gene encodes CDR1 SGHTA and CDR2 FQGNSA. The CDR3 has 14 amino acids. V gave up 4 bases and J gave up 1 base, with 7 bases separating them. DNA for the CDR3: TGTGCCAGCAGCTATAGCGAGAACACCGGGGAGCTGTTTTTT. Protein: CASSYSENTGELFF.

The V gene is TRBV5-1, the J gene TRBJ2-2, with D tentatively TRBD2 (6 bases). V gave up 4 bases and J gave up 4 bases, with 8 bases separating them. Germline V gene sequence: CDR1 SGHRS, CDR2 YFSETQ. There are 13 residues in the CDR3. The CDR3 DNA is TGCGCCAGCAGCCCGGAGGGCACCGGGGAGCTGTTTTTT. Translating it yields CASSPEGTGELFF.

This clone occurred a few times. This chain uses TRBV7-3 with TRBJ2-1; a possible D gene is TRBD2 (5 bases). The germline CDR1 and CDR2 sequences are SGHTA and FQGTGA. V lost 6 bases and J lost 2, with 26 bases in between. The CDR3 contains 19 residues. In nucleotides, the CDR3 is TGTGCCAGCAGTCTAAAGTCGGTCGGAGAGGGTCGGCCCTACAATGAGCAGTTCTTC. Protein: CASSLKSVGEGRPYNEQFF.

This clone was counted between two and nine times. The chain joins TRBV27 to TRBJ2-7, with D possibly being TRBD1 (5 bases). There are 13 residues in the CDR3. Trimming took off 5 bases at V and 2 bases at J, with 10 bases between the two ends. CDR1 and CDR2 (germline): MNHEY, SMNVEV (reference sequence). The CDR3 here is CASSADRTYEQYF. In DNA form, the CDR3 reads TGTGCCAGCAGTGCTGACAGAACCTACGAGCAGTACTTC.